A single sample is the source of the 24 T cell receptor beta chains below, sequenced in a study of cytomegalovirus exposure and HLA in healthy donors. The PCR had 60 Vbeta and 13 Jbeta primers. TCRdb's table, derived via immunoSEQ multiplex PCR, lists solely in-frame clones and lacks some. This table holds 180,000 or so clones, 75% to 85% found once. The sample taken for sequencing was PBMCs. Receptor source: a female donor in good health and CMV-seronegative.

The chain joins TRBV4-3 to TRBJ2-3; tentatively, D is TRBD2 (6 bases). The germline CDR1 and CDR2 sequences are LGHNA and YSLEER. This CDR3 contains 15 residues. Trimming shortened V by 2 bases and J by 1 base, and 10 bases separated the two germline ends. The CDR3 DNA reads as TGCGCCAGCAGCCAATCGACTAGGGGCACAGATACGCAGTATTTT. Protein: CASSQSTRGTDTQYF.

The chain links TRBV28 to TRBJ2-5, with 9 bases identical to TRBD2. The J segment lost 6 bases and the V segment lost 1 base, leaving 6 bases of the junction unmatched. The CDR3 consists of 15 residues. Germline loops: CDR1 MDHEN, CDR2 SYDVKM. For the CDR3, the DNA is TGTGCCAGCAGTTTATATACCAGCGGGGGGAAGACCCAGTACTTC. It encodes CASSLYTSGGKTQYF.

The chain recombines TRBV18 with TRBJ2-2; the match to TRBD2 covers 8 bases. V lost 3 bases, J lost 4 bases, and 7 bases stayed unmatched. The CDR3 totals 16 residues. Germline assignment: CDR1 KGHSH and CDR2 LQKENI. The CDR3 DNA is TGTGCCAGCTCACCCCCCGGGGGGGACCGCACCGGGGAGCTGTTTTTT. Amino acids: CASSPPGGDRTGELFF.

About this clone: Distinct nucleotide sequences in the sample also encode this CDR3. The J gene is TRBJ1-2, the V gene TRBV20-1; D gene unclear. The germline V gene encodes CDR1 DFQATT and CDR2 SNEGSKA (reference sequence). The V and J ends lost 3 bases and 4 bases respectively, with 3 bases between them. The CDR3 totals 10 residues. This chain's CDR3 is CSASSYGYTF. The CDR3 region has the DNA TGCAGTGCTAGCTCCTATGGCTACACCTTC.

The rearrangement links TRBV6-6 to TRBJ2-7; TRBD1 aligns across 7 bases. This CDR3 has 15 amino acids. Germline-derived CDR1 and CDR2 are MNHNY and SVGAGI (reference sequence). The V gene end was trimmed by 8 bases and the J gene end by 6 bases; junction bases not matched to a gene: 16. The CDR3 spells CASGRDRLFTAEQYF. DNA for the CDR3: TGTGCCAGCGGACGGGACAGACTCTTTACAGCCGAGCAGTACTTC.

The chain is built from TRBV7-8 and TRBJ1-5; D is perhaps TRBD1 (6 bases). The ends were cut back, 6 bases at V and 7 bases at J, with 16 bases in the middle. This CDR3 region has 14 residues. Germline V lookup: CDR1 SGHVS, CDR2 FQNEAQ. The CDR3 DNA reads TGTGCCAGCAGGGACGGGAGGGGGGCACAGCCCCAGCATTTT. It translates to CASRDGRGAQPQHF.

This clone has just a few counts. The rearrangement uses TRBV7-9 and TRBJ2-5; the D is unclear. The germline V gene encodes CDR1 SEHNR and CDR2 FQNEAQ (reference sequence). The CDR3 length is 13 residues. The V end was cut by 5 bases, the J end by 5 bases, with 12 bases between. The CDR3 DNA sequence: TGTGCCAGCAGCCGTACATTGGTGGAGACCCAGTACTTC. It encodes CASSRTLVETQYF.

The chain recombines TRBV5-1 with TRBJ1-2; no reliable D call. CDR3 length: 14 amino acids. Trimming shortened V by 2 bases and J by 5 bases, and 13 bases separated the two germline ends. CDR1 is SGHRS, CDR2 YFSETQ, per germline. CDR3 nucleotide sequence: TGCGCCAGCAGCTTCGGACCTGGGGAGTATGGCTACACCTTC. Protein product: CASSFGPGEYGYTF.

In its sample, this clone was seen a few times. This chain links TRBV10-3 with TRBJ2-7, with TRBD1 identical over 10 bases. The CDR3 spans 12 residues. CDR1 and CDR2 from the germline V gene are ENHRY and SYGVKD. The trim removed 10 bases at V and 9 bases at J, leaving 9 bases unmatched. CDR3 residues: CATTGGRGGQYF. The CDR3 DNA reads as TGTGCCACGACAGGGGGCCGGGGGGGGCAGTACTTC.

This clone has a handful of counts. The CDR3 nucleotides are TGTGCCAGCAGTTACACGACAGGGACGAATTCACCCCTCCACTTT. Protein sequence: CASSYTTGTNSPLHF. This chain links TRBV6-5 with TRBJ1-6; 7 nucleotides agree with TRBD1. V dropped 2 bases and J dropped 7; count of bases not matched to a gene: 5. CDR1 and CDR2 from the germline V gene are MNHEY and SVGAGI. CDR3 length: 15 amino acids.

The V and J genes are TRBV5-4 and TRBJ2-5; D is unclear. This CDR3 spans 15 amino acids. V was shortened by 4 bases and J by 5 bases, with 18 bases between the two germline ends. Germline-derived CDR1 and CDR2 are SGHNT and YYREEE (reference sequence). Here the CDR3 DNA reads TGTGCCAGCAGCCCCTTCGGGTTAAGCTTGGAGACCCAGTACTTC. It codes for CASSPFGLSLETQYF.

J is TRBJ2-1 and V is TRBV11-2; 7 bases line up with TRBD1. The V and J ends lost 1 base and 2 bases, in that order; junction bases with no gene match: 8. Looked up from germline, CDR1 is SGHAT and CDR2 is FQNNGV. There are 17 residues in the CDR3. In DNA, the CDR3 is TGTGCCAGCAGCTTAGGGATCCGGGACAGCACCTACAATGAGCAGTTCTTC. Its protein is CASSLGIRDSTYNEQFF.

V usage is TRBV7-6 and J usage is TRBJ2-1, with 10 nucleotides matching TRBD2. Per germline, CDR1 SGHVS and CDR2 FNYEAQ. The CDR3 has 16 residues. V trimming: 4 bases; J trimming: 4 bases; junction bases outside the gene matches: 7. DNA for the CDR3: TGTGCCAGCAGCTCCATAGCGGGAGGCGTTTACAATGAGCAGTTCTTC. Translating gives CASSSIAGGVYNEQFF.

The chain links TRBV5-1 to TRBJ1-1; 7 bases line up with TRBD1. Germline CDR1 and CDR2: SGHRS and YFSETQ. V was clipped by 4 bases and J by 1 base; unmatched bases: 7. CDR3 length: 15 amino acids. CDR3 loop: CASSRTGERNTEAFF. The CDR3 DNA sequence: TGCGCCAGCAGCAGAACAGGGGAACGGAACACTGAAGCTTTCTTT.

The rearrangement uses TRBV27 and TRBJ1-1; 8 positions match TRBD1. The V gene end was trimmed by 5 bases and the J gene end by 7 bases; junction bases not matched to a gene: 9. The CDR3 sequence is 14 residues long. The germline V gene has CDR1 MNHEY and CDR2 SMNVEV (reference sequence). Here the CDR3 DNA reads TGTGCCAGCAGTCCCATTACAGGGGGTTTTGAAGCTTTCTTT. Residues: CASSPITGGFEAFF.

V is TRBV7-8 and J is TRBJ2-5, with 10 bases identical to TRBD2. CDR1 is SGHVS and CDR2 is FQNEAQ in the germline V gene. Trimming at V came to 2 bases and at J to 3 bases, leaving 9 bases not matched to a gene. The CDR3 extends over 17 amino acids. The chain's CDR3 is CASSLRFFTSGEETQYF. CDR3 nucleotide sequence: TGTGCCAGCAGCTTAAGGTTCTTCACTAGCGGGGAAGAGACCCAGTACTTC.

The chain recombines TRBV5-6 with TRBJ1-3; the D gene is possibly TRBD1 (5 bases). The CDR3 has 13 amino acids. V was cut by 6 bases and J by 5 bases, with 12 bases left in between. Germline CDR1 SGHDT, CDR2 YYEEEE. The CDR3 DNA reads as TGTGCCAGCAACCCTCAGGGAAGAAACACCATATATTTT. This sequence encodes CASNPQGRNTIYF.

The CDR3 sequence is CASSPTGGNTDTQYF. For the CDR3, the DNA is TGTGCCAGCAGTCCCACAGGGGGCAACACAGATACGCAGTATTTT. This rearrangement joins TRBV5-8 to TRBJ2-3; 9 bases fit TRBD1. The CDR3 is 15 amino acids. Losses at the gene ends were 5 bases for V and 2 bases for J; bases not matched to a gene: 6. CDR1 is SGHTS, CDR2 YDEGEE, per germline.

V gene TRBV10-1 combines with J gene TRBJ1-3; D call uncertain. Trimming removed 0 bases from V and 7 bases from J, with 25 bases in between. The CDR3 spans 19 residues. Germline V CDR1 and CDR2: WNHNN, SYGVQD (reference sequence). The CDR3: CASSESSKPLNGVFNTIYF. The CDR3 nucleotides are TGCGCCAGCAGTGAGTCGTCTAAGCCTCTCAACGGGGTTTTTAACACCATATATTTT.

This clone was seen a handful of times. The chain carries TRBV11-3 and TRBJ2-3, with 10 bases that match TRBD1. Trimming cost V 5 bases and J 5 bases; bases outside gene matches: 4. The CDR3 is 14 amino acids. Germline CDR1 SGHNT, CDR2 YENEEA. The chain's CDR3 is CASSLRDRGDTQYF. Written as DNA, the CDR3 is TGTGCCAGCAGCCTCCGGGACAGGGGAGATACGCAGTATTTT.

This clone was found a few times. The CDR3 coding sequence is TGTGCCAGCAGGGATATAGGAGGAGTCTCCTCCTACGAGCAGTACTTC. This gives the protein CASRDIGGVSSYEQYF. This chain joins TRBV4-2 and TRBJ2-7, with D possibly being TRBD2 (5 bases). The CDR3 loop spans 16 amino acids. V lost 6 bases, J lost 0 bases, and 18 bases lay in between. Germline CDR1 is LGHNA and CDR2 is YNFKEQ.

This chain connects TRBV4-2 to TRBJ1-6, with 8 nucleotides matching TRBD1. This CDR3 region has 16 residues. Trimming removed 2 bases from V and 9 bases from J; junction bases left unmatched: 9. Germline V lookup: CDR1 LGHNA, CDR2 YNFKEQ. CDR3 amino acids: CASSQSGTGGRSPLHF. In nucleotides, the CDR3 is TGTGCCAGCAGCCAAAGCGGGACAGGTGGACGTTCACCCCTCCACTTT.

This chain links TRBV5-1 with TRBJ1-2, with 8 bases that match TRBD1. The CDR3 extends over 14 amino acids. V was clipped by 4 bases and J by 8 bases; unmatched bases: 10. Germline V gives CDR1 SGHRS, CDR2 YFSETQ. CDR3 sequence (DNA): TGCGCCAGCAGCAAGGGACAGGTTCAAGGGGGCTACACCTTC. Encoded protein: CASSKGQVQGGYTF.

This CDR3 is CASSRRDYEQFF. CDR3 coding DNA: TGTGCCAGCAGCCGACGGGATTACGAGCAGTTCTTC. The chain is built from TRBV7-2 and TRBJ2-1, with D possibly being TRBD2 (5 bases). The V end lost 5 bases, the J end lost 10 bases, and 12 bases lay between the germline ends. The germline V gene encodes CDR1 SGHTA and CDR2 FQGNSA. The CDR3 extends over 12 amino acids.